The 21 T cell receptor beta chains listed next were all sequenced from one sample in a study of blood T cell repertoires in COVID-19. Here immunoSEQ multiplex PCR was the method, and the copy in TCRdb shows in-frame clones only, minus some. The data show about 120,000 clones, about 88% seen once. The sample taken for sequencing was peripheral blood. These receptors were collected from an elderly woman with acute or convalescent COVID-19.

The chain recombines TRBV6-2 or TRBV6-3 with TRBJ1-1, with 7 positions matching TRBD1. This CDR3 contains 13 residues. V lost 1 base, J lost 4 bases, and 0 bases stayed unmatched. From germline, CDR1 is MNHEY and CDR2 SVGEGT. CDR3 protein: CASSYYRGTEAFF. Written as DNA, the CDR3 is TGTGCCAGCAGTTACTACAGGGGCACTGAAGCTTTCTTT.

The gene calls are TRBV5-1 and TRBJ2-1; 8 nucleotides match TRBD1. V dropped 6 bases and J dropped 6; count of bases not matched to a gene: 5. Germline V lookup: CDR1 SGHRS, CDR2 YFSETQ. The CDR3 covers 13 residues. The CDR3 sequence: CASKKDRGNEQFF. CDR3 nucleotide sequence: TGCGCCAGCAAAAAAGACAGGGGCAATGAGCAGTTCTTC.

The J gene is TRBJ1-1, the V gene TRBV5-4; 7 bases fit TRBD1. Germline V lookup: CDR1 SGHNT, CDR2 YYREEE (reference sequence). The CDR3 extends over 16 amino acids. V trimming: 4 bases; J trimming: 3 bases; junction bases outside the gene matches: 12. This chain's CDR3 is CASSEFRGIGDTEAFF. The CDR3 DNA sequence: TGTGCCAGCAGCGAATTCAGGGGGATAGGGGACACTGAAGCTTTCTTT.

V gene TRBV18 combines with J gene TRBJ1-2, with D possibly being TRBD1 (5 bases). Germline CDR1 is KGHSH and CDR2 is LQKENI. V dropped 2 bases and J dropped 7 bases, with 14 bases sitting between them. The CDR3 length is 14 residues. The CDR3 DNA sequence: TGTGCCAGCTCACCAGGGACGTTGGAGGGTGGCTACACCTTC. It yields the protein CASSPGTLEGGYTF.

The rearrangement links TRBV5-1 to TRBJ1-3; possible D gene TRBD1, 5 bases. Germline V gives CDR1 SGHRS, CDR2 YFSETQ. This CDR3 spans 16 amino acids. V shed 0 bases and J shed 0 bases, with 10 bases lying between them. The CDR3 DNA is TGCGCCAGCAGCTTGGCGGGCAGGGACTCTGGAAACACCATATATTTT. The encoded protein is CASSLAGRDSGNTIYF.

CDR3 loop: CASSHGQNRVDGDTQYF. The CDR3 DNA follows: TGTGCCAGCAGCCACGGACAGAATCGAGTCGATGGAGATACGCAGTATTTT. The V gene is TRBV7-3, the J gene TRBJ2-3; possible D gene TRBD1, 6 bases. The CDR3 is 17 amino acids. CDR1 SGHTA and CDR2 FQGTGA come from the germline V gene. The V and J ends lost 5 bases and 5 bases respectively, with 23 bases between them.

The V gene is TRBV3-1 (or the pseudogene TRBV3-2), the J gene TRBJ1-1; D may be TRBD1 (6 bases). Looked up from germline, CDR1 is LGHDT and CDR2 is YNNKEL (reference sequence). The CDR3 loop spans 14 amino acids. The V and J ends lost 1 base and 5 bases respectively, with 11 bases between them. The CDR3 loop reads CASSQAQGGTEAFF. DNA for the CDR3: TGTGCCAGCAGCCAAGCACAGGGTGGGACTGAAGCTTTCTTT.

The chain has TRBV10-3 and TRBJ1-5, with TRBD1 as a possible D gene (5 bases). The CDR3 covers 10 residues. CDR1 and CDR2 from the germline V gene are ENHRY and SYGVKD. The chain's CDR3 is CVGGDQPQHF. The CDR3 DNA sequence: TGTGTGGGGGGAGATCAGCCCCAGCATTTT.

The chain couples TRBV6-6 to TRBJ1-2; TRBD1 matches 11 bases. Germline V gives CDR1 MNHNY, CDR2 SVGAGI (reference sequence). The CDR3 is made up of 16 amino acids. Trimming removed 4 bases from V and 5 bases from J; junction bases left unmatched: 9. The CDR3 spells CASSSGRTGGEYGYTF. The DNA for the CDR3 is TGTGCCAGCAGTTCCGGGCGGACAGGGGGCGAGTATGGCTACACCTTC.

The CDR3 loop is CASSEQGAGDQPQHF. The CDR3 region has the DNA TGTGCCAGCAGCGAACAGGGGGCTGGGGATCAGCCCCAGCATTTT. The J gene is TRBJ1-5, the V gene TRBV7-8, with 9 bases aligning to TRBD1. The CDR3 contains 15 residues. The germline CDR1 and CDR2 sequences are SGHVS and FQNEAQ. Germline trimming cut 5 bases from V and 5 bases from J; bases unmatched to any gene: 7.

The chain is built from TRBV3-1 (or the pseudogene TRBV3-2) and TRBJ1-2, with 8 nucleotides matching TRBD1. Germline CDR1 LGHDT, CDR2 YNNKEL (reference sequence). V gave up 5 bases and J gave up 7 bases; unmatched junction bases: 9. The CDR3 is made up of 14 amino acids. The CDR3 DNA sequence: TGTGCCAGCAGCGAAACCGACAGGGGAGGTGGCTACACCTTC. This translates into CASSETDRGGGYTF.

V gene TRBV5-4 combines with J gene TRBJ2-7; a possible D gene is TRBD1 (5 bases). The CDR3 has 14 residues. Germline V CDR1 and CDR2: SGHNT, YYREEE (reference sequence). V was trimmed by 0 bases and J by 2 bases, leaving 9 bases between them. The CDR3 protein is CASSLDQGPYEQYF. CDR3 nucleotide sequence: TGTGCCAGCAGCTTGGATCAGGGTCCCTACGAGCAGTACTTC.

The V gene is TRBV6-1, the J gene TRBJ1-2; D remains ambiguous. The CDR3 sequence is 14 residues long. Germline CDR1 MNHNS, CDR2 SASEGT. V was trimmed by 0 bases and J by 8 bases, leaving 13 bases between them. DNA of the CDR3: TGTGCCAGCAGTGAAGCGCAAGAAATAGTAGGCTACACCTTC. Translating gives CASSEAQEIVGYTF.

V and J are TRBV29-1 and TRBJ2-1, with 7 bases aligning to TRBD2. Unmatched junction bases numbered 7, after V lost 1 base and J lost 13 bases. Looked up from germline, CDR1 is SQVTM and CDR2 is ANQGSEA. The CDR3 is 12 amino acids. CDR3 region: CSVEVAGVHQFF. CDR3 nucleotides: TGCAGCGTTGAAGTCGCGGGAGTCCATCAGTTCTTC.

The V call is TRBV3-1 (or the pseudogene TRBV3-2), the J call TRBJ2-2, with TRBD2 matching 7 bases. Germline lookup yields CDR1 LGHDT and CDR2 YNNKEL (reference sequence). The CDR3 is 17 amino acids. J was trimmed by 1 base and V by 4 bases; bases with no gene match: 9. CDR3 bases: TGTGCCAGCAGCCCTCTATTGGGGAGGGGGAACACCGGGGAGCTGTTTTTT. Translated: CASSPLLGRGNTGELFF.

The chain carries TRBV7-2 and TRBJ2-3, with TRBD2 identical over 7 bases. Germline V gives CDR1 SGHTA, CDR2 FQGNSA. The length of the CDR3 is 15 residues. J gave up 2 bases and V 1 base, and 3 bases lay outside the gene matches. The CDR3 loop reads CASSLEAGPTDTQYF. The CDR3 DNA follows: TGTGCCAGCAGCTTAGAAGCGGGGCCCACAGATACGCAGTATTTT.

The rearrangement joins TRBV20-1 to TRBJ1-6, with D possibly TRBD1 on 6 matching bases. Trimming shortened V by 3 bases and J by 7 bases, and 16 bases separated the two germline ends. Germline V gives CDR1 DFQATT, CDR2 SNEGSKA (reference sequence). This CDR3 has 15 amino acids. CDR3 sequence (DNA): TGCAGTGCTAGTCGGGGTCAGGGGTGGAATTCACCCCTCCACTTT. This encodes CSASRGQGWNSPLHF.

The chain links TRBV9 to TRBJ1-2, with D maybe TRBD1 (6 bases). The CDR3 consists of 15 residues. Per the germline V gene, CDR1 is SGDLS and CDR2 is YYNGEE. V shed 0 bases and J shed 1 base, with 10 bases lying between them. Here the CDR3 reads CASSVATGYNYGYTF. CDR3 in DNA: TGTGCCAGCAGCGTAGCGACAGGATATAACTATGGCTACACCTTC.

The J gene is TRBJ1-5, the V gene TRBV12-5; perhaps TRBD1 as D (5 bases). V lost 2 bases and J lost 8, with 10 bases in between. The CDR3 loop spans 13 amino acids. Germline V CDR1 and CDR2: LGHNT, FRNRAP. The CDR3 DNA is TGTGCTAGTGGTTTGAGCAGGGCCGAGCCCCAGCATTTT. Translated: CASGLSRAEPQHF. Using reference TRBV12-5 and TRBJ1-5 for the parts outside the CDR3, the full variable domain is DARVTQTPRHKVTEMGQEVTMRCQPILGHNTVFWYRQTMMQGLELLAYFRNRAPLDDSGMPKDRFSAEMPDATLATLKIQPSEPRDSAVYFCASGLSRAEPQHFGDGTRLSIL.

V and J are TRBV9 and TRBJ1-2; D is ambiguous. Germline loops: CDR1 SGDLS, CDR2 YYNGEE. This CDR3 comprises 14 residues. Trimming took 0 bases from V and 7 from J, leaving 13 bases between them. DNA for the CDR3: TGTGCCAGCAGCGTAGATCTAACGGGAAGTGGCTACACCTTC. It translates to CASSVDLTGSGYTF. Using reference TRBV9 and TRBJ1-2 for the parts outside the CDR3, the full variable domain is DSGVTQTPKHLITATGQRVTLRCSPRSGDLSVYWYQQSLDQGLQFLIQYYNGEERAKGNILERFSAQQFPDLHSELNLSSLELGDSALYFCASSVDLTGSGYTFGSGTRLTVV.

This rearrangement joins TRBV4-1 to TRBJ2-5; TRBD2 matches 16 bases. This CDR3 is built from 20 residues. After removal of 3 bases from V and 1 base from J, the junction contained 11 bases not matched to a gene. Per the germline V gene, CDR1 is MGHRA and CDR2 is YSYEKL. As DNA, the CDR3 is TGCGCCAGCAGCCATCCCGGGACTAGCGGGGGGGCTGCTTCCCAAGAGACCCAGTACTTC. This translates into CASSHPGTSGGAASQETQYF.